This section outlines one TCR beta chain sequence together with its context. Its antigen is undetermined. This specimen comes from a study of blood T cells in healthy people across ages. Study-level results: A greater number of naive CD4+ cells and higher diversity distinguished long-lived donors from aged donors. Age advanced and TCR beta diversity per million T cells fell, roughly linearly.

Germline CDR1 and CDR2: MGHDK and SYGVNS. The CDR3 has 15 amino acids. V was clipped by 7 bases and J by 3 bases, with 16 bases between them. Primers used in a second PCR of about 6 to 11 cycles were a sample-barcoded 5' primer and a J-beta primer mix. TCRdb processed the 5' RACE reads anew with MiXCR; each CDR3 protein has one entry. The data contain roughly 1.6 million distinct CDR3 sequences, 34% of them singletons. This clonotype was obtained from a woman aged 25 to 45 in good health. Sequencing used blood. The chain recombines TRBV25-1 with TRBJ1-5; D gene ambiguous. DNA of the CDR3: TGTGCCAGCACCCGCCGGAGAGCGCACAATCAGCCCCAGCATTTT. It codes for CASTRRRAHNQPQHF.